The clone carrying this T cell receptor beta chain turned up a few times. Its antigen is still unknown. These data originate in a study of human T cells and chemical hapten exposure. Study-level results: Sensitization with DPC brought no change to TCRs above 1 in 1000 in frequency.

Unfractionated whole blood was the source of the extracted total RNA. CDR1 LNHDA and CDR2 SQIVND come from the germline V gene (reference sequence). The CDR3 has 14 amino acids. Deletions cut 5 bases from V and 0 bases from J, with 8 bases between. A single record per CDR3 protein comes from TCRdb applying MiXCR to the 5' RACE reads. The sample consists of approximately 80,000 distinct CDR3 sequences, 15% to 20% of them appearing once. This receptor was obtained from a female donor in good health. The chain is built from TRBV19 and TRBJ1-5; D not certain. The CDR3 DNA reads TGTGCCAGTAGTCGGACTTATAGCAATCAGCCCCAGCATTTT. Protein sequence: CASSRTYSNQPQHF.